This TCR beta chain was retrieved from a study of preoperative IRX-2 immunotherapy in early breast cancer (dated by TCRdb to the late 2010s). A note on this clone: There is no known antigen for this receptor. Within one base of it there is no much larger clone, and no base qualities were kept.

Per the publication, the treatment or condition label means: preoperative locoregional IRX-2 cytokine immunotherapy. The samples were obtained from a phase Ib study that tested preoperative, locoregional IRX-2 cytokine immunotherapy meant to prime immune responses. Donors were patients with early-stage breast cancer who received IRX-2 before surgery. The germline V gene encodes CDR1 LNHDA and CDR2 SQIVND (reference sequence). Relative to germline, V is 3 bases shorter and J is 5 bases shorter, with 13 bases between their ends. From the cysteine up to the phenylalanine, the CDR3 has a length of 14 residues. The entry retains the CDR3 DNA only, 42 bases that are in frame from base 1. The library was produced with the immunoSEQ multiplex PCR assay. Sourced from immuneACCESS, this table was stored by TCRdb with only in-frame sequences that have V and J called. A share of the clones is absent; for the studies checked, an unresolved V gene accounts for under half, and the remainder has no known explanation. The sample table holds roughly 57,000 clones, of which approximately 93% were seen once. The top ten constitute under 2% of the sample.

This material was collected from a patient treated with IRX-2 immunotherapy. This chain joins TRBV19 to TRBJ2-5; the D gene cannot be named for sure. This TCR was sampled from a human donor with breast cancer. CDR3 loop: CASSISSAGETQYF. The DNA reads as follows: TGTGCCAGTAGTATCAGTAGTGCCGGGGAGACCCAGTACTTC.